The 2 T cell receptor beta chains reported below all come from one sample, sequenced in a study of T cell repertoires in cytomegalovirus infection. TCRdb passed the reads through MiXCR, listing each CDR3 protein once. The sample includes 250,000 or so distinct CDR3 sequences, about a sixth seen only once; the top ten take roughly 50%. Material for sequencing was CD8+ T cells from PBMCs. These receptors came from a human donor in good health (CMV status not recorded). Some clones in this sample may be carry-over from other donors' samples.

The CDR3 loop is CASSLVGHEQYF. The CDR3, as DNA: TGTGCCAGCAGCTTAGTAGGCCACGAGCAGTACTTC. The chain links TRBV11-2 to TRBJ2-7; D is unresolved. The CDR3 covers 12 residues. The V end lost 1 base, the J end lost 5 bases, and 6 bases lay between the germline ends. Germline CDR1 reads SGHAT; CDR2 reads FQNNGV.

This CDR3 reads CASSLAGGGKDYEQYF. CDR3 DNA sequence: TGCGCCAGCAGCTTGGCCGGAGGGGGCAAAGACTACGAGCAGTACTTC. The chain employs TRBV5-1 and TRBJ2-7, with D possibly being TRBD1 (7 bases). The CDR3 is 16 residues long. The germline V gene encodes CDR1 SGHRS and CDR2 YFSETQ. The V and J ends lost 0 bases and 3 bases respectively, with 16 bases between them.